These T cell receptor beta chains were read from a single sample in a study of CD8+CD57+ T cells in acquired aplastic anemia. TCRdb re-analysed the reads in MiXCR, keeping a single row per CDR3 protein. The table has about 20,000 distinct CDR3 sequences, 40% seen once; the top ten hold 87%. Specimen: CD8+CD57+ T cells sorted from PBMCs. These receptors originate from a human donor with aplastic anemia. CDR3s include the opening cysteine and the closing phenylalanine or tryptophan. D genes are given only for firm matches. The listing skips clone size in some rows; elsewhere it reads once, few, many or a size class.

d_gene: -
v_gene: TRBV20-1
j_gene: TRBJ1-5
abundance: -
CDR3nt: TGCAGTGCTAGATCGTCAGGCCACCTAAATCAGCCCCAGCATTTT
CDR3aa: CSARSSGHLNQPQHF

d_gene: -
v_gene: TRBV7-9
j_gene: TRBJ1-1
abundance: -
CDR3nt: TGTGCCAGCGAGGCGGGGGGGGTCTACACTGAAGCTTTCTTT
CDR3aa: CASEAGGVYTEAFF

d_gene: -
v_gene: TRBV7-2
j_gene: TRBJ2-7
abundance: -
CDR3nt: TGTGCCAGCAGCGTAAGCGGGCTTAGCTCCTACGAGCAGTACTTC
CDR3aa: CASSVSGLSSYEQYF

d_gene: TRBD2
v_gene: TRBV6-1
j_gene: TRBJ2-1
abundance: many
CDR3nt: TGTGCCAGCAGTGAATTAGCGGGAGGGACCTACAATGAGCAGTTCTTC
CDR3aa: CASSELAGGTYNEQFF

d_gene: TRBD2
v_gene: TRBV9
j_gene: TRBJ2-7
abundance: few
CDR3nt: TGTGCCAGCAGCACATCACTAGCGGGAGAAAGGAACGAGCAGTACTTC
CDR3aa: CASSTSLAGERNEQYF

d_gene: -
v_gene: TRBV20-1
j_gene: TRBJ1-6
abundance: -
CDR3nt: TGCAGTGCCCAGGCAGGGGTTCGTTCCTATAATTCACCCCTCCACTTT
CDR3aa: CSAQAGVRSYNSPLHF

d_gene: -
v_gene: TRBV20-1
j_gene: TRBJ2-1
abundance: few
CDR3nt: TGCTGTGCGAAGGCCTTCAAAATGAACAATGAGCAGTTCTTC
CDR3aa: CCAKAFKMNNEQFF

d_gene: TRBD1
v_gene: TRBV20-1
j_gene: TRBJ2-7
abundance: -
CDR3nt: TGCAGTGCCCCACAGGGGGCTTGGAACGAGCAGTACTTC
CDR3aa: CSAPQGAWNEQYF

d_gene: TRBD2
v_gene: TRBV7-6
j_gene: TRBJ2-1
abundance: -
CDR3nt: TGTGCCAGCAGCTTCCATAATACCGGGACTAGCCTCATTGAGCAGTTCTTC
CDR3aa: CASSFHNTGTSLIEQFF

d_gene: TRBD1
v_gene: TRBV20-1
j_gene: TRBJ2-2
abundance: -
CDR3nt: TGCAGTGCACTGATGACAGGGGCGGACACCGGGGAGCTGTTTTTT
CDR3aa: CSALMTGADTGELFF

d_gene: -
v_gene: TRBV20-1
j_gene: TRBJ2-5
abundance: -
CDR3nt: TGCAGTGCTAGGAGGCAGCCTAAAGAGACCCAGTACTTC
CDR3aa: CSARRQPKETQYF

d_gene: TRBD1
v_gene: TRBV2
j_gene: TRBJ1-5
abundance: many
CDR3nt: TGTGCCAGCAGTGACGAAGACAGGGATCTGTCGCCCCAGCATTTT
CDR3aa: CASSDEDRDLSPQHF

d_gene: -
v_gene: TRBV7-3
j_gene: TRBJ2-3
abundance: -
CDR3nt: TGTGCCAGCAGCTTTGGCCAGTGCCCAGATACGCAGTATTTT
CDR3aa: CASSFGQCPDTQYF

d_gene: -
v_gene: TRBV20-1
j_gene: TRBJ1-2
abundance: -
CDR3nt: TGCAGTGCTAGCCGGGGCAGGGAGGCTCTTAGCTATGGCCACACCTTC
CDR3aa: CSASRGREALSYGHTF

d_gene: -
v_gene: TRBV2
j_gene: TRBJ1-2
abundance: once
CDR3nt: TGTGCCAGCAGTGAAGGGGCGAGAGGAAACTATGGCTACACCTTC
CDR3aa: CASSEGARGNYGYTF

d_gene: -
v_gene: TRBV6-1
j_gene: TRBJ2-3
abundance: many
CDR3nt: TGTGCCAGCAGCCAAGGGGAGGCAACCACAGATACGCAGTATTTT
CDR3aa: CASSQGEATTDTQYF